The clone carrying this T cell receptor (beta chain) was found a few times. TCRdb called the RT-PCR reads again in MiXCR, with one record for every CDR3 protein. The data contain 500,000 to 600,000 distinct CDR3 sequences, approximately 11% of them seen just once; the ten biggest clones take up 8% to 13%. The sample comes from a study of response to subunit inactivated influenza vaccine. Trimming removed 7 bases from V and 1 base from J, with 7 bases in between. The CDR3 consists of 12 residues. Germline assignment: CDR1 SNHLY and CDR2 FYNNEI. This sample also appeared in a second study, on T cells expressing NK-cell markers. That report adds: Beta-chain TCR cDNA was generated via 5'RACE template switching with UMIs. TCR beta repertoires came from sorted CD3+CD56+NKG2C+, CD3+CD56+NKG2C- and CD3+CD56-NKG2C+ T cells. Among the eight sequenced donors, seven tested HCMV-seropositive and one tested seronegative. For about six donors, the dominant NKG2C+ clonotypes made up roughly 1.0-7.0% of their CD8+ T cells.

This TCR derives from a man between 50 and 59 years old who received an inactivated influenza vaccine. This specimen consisted of PBMCs from blood, obtained on the day of vaccination. J is TRBJ1-1 and V is TRBV2, with D tentatively TRBD1 (5 bases). As DNA, the CDR3 is TGTGCCAGCACCGACAGGAACACTGAAGCTTTCTTT. As protein: CASTDRNTEAFF.